This TCR beta chain originates from a study of long-term antiretroviral therapy in people with HIV. Every one of the donors gave at least one pre-ART PBMC sample and at least two post-ART PBMC samples. Concerning this clone itself: Its cognate antigen is unknown.

In germline, CDR1 is SGHDT, CDR2 YYEEEE. This CDR3 region has 12 residues. V was pared by 1 base and J by 9 bases, with 5 bases between. Study results and limitations: Repertoire dominance by clones expanded before ART was seen at all time points. Relative to control repertoires, HIV repertoires exhibited narrower CDR3 length ranges.

Sequencing relied on immunoSEQ assay v3.0, run at survey level. The protocol was immunoSEQ multiplex PCR, while the TCRdb copy is restricted to in-frame clones and leaves out a portion. The sample holds roughly 25,000 clones, 85% to 95% seen once. The V gene is TRBV5-6, the J gene TRBJ1-6; unclear D gene. This TCR derives from a woman in her forties with HIV. The specimen comprised unsorted PBMCs, sampled 7.6 years after starting antiretroviral therapy. The CDR3 here is CASSLMPSPLHF. Written as DNA, the CDR3 is TGTGCCAGCAGCTTGATGCCTTCACCCCTCCACTTT.